Presented here are 26 T cell receptor beta chains from one specimen sequenced in a study of T cell responses to AZD1222 COVID-19 vaccine. Assay used: immunoSEQ multiplex PCR; TCRdb lists only in-frame clones, some missing. The repertoire includes 120,000 to 150,000 clones, approximately 91% of them detected once, and approximately 4.5% sits in the top ten. The sample in question was peripheral blood, obtained on day 0 of AZD1222 vaccination. The receptor source for this set is an adult in good health.

This clone was observed a handful of times. V usage is TRBV5-4 and J usage is TRBJ2-1; D uncertain. Germline CDR1 reads SGHNT; CDR2 reads YYREEE (reference sequence). The CDR3 is 12 residues long. Trimming cost V 2 bases and J 7 bases, with 7 bases left between them. In DNA form, the CDR3 reads TGTGCCAGCAGCTTACCCGCGAATGAGCAGTTCTTC. Translation gives CASSLPANEQFF.

The rearrangement joins TRBV30 to TRBJ2-3; 8 bases fit TRBD2. Unmatched junction bases numbered 12, after V lost 0 bases and J lost 1 base. Germline CDR1 and CDR2: GTSNPN and SVGIG (reference sequence). The CDR3 covers 18 residues. CDR3 protein: CAWSVITGGPYGTDTQYF. The CDR3 DNA reads as TGTGCCTGGAGTGTAATAACGGGAGGGCCGTATGGCACAGATACGCAGTATTTT.

The chain is built from TRBV5-1 and TRBJ2-1, with D possibly matching TRBD1 (6 bases). V lost 0 bases and J lost 3, with 10 bases in between. Looked up from germline, CDR1 is SGHRS and CDR2 is YFSETQ. This CDR3 comprises 15 residues. The CDR3 loop is CASSLGGLRYNEQFF. The CDR3 DNA reads as TGCGCCAGCAGCTTGGGGGGGCTCCGCTACAATGAGCAGTTCTTC. Together with reference TRBV5-1 and TRBJ2-1, the CDR3 gives the full variable domain: KAGVTQTPRYLIKTRGQQVTLSCSPISGHRSVSWYQQTPGQGLQFLFEYFSETQRNKGNFPGRFSGRQFSNSRSEMNVSTLELGDSALYLCASSLGGLRYNEQFFGPGTRLTVL.

This chain uses TRBV5-6 with TRBJ1-1; D gene ambiguous. CDR3 size: 10 residues. The V and J ends lost 0 bases and 6 bases respectively, with 0 bases between them. Germline loops: CDR1 SGHDT, CDR2 YYEEEE. The CDR3 here is CASSLAEAFF. CDR3 nucleotides: TGTGCCAGCAGCTTGGCTGAAGCTTTCTTT.

This chain links TRBV10-2 with TRBJ1-5, with no clear D. Germline V gives CDR1 WSHSY, CDR2 SAAADI. V was clipped by 8 bases and J by 0 bases, with 11 bases between them. The CDR3 length is 14 residues. The CDR3: CASGPGLSNQPQHF. The CDR3 DNA reads as TGCGCCAGCGGTCCGGGCCTTAGCAATCAGCCCCAGCATTTT.

The chain couples TRBV19 to TRBJ2-7; D is perhaps TRBD1 (5 bases). The ends were cut back, 3 bases at V and 6 bases at J, with 12 bases in the middle. There are 13 residues in the CDR3. Germline V gene sequence: CDR1 LNHDA, CDR2 SQIVND (reference sequence). This chain's CDR3 is CASSISRVAEQYF. CDR3 in DNA: TGTGCCAGTAGTATCTCCAGGGTGGCCGAGCAGTACTTC.

The chain is built from TRBV3-1 (or the pseudogene TRBV3-2) and TRBJ1-2; 9 nucleotides align to TRBD1. The junction had 8 bases not matched to a gene; V was cut back by 4 bases and J by 2 bases. The germline V gene has CDR1 LGHDT and CDR2 YNNKEL (reference sequence). The CDR3 runs to 16 residues. The CDR3 sequence: CASSPKLGQGNYGYTF. DNA of the CDR3: TGTGCCAGCAGCCCCAAATTGGGACAGGGCAACTATGGCTACACCTTC.

This chain uses TRBV6-2 or TRBV6-3 with TRBJ2-7; D remains ambiguous. V gave up 2 bases and J gave up 2 bases, with 13 bases separating them. Germline V gene data show CDR1 as MNHEY and CDR2 as SVGEGT. The length of the CDR3 is 15 residues. CDR3 in DNA: TGTGCCAGCAGTTACCCGAGGAGTTCGGCCTACGAGCAGTACTTC. The encoded protein is CASSYPRSSAYEQYF.

J is TRBJ1-4 and V is TRBV6-5; D is undetermined. Germline CDR1 MNHEY, CDR2 SVGAGI. V was cut by 0 bases and J by 3 bases, with 8 bases left in between. The CDR3 contains 15 residues. CDR3 coding DNA: TGTGCCAGCAGTTACTCAACGCAGGCTAATGAAAAACTGTTTTTT. This encodes CASSYSTQANEKLFF.

The chain links TRBV18 to TRBJ1-5; D is ambiguous. Germline CDR1 and CDR2: KGHSH and LQKENI. The CDR3 contains 17 residues. V dropped 5 bases and J dropped 7 bases, with 24 bases sitting between them. The CDR3 nucleotides read TGTGCCAGCTCATTACCCCTATTTCCGCAGTGCCCCCAGCCCCAGCATTTT. Translation: CASSLPLFPQCPQPQHF.

This sequence joins TRBV28 and TRBJ2-4; D is undetermined. CDR1 is MDHEN, CDR2 SYDVKM, per germline. This CDR3 is built from 13 residues. Deletions cut 6 bases from V and 4 bases from J, with 10 bases between. In DNA, the CDR3 is TGTGCCAGCAGCCGACCGCAAAAAAACATTCAGTACTTC. It codes for CASSRPQKNIQYF. The complete variable domain, with remaining parts taken from reference TRBV28 and TRBJ2-4, reads DVKVTQSSRYLVKRTGEKVFLECVQDMDHENMFWYRQDPGLGLRLIYFSYDVKMKEKGDIPEGYSVSREKKERFSLILESASTNQTSMYLCASSRPQKNIQYFGAGTRLSVL.

J is TRBJ2-3 and V is TRBV7-2; 8 nucleotides line up with TRBD2. Germline values: CDR1 SGHTA, CDR2 FQGNSA. This CDR3 is 17 amino acids long. The V gene end was trimmed by 2 bases and the J gene end by 3 bases; junction bases not matched to a gene: 10. The CDR3 loop reads CASSLLKRGSRTDTQYF. Here the CDR3 DNA reads TGTGCCAGCAGCTTATTAAAGCGGGGGAGCAGAACAGATACGCAGTATTTT.

This rearrangement joins TRBV28 to TRBJ1-2; 7 bases line up with TRBD1. With 5 bases clipped from V and 2 bases from J, the junction kept 8 bases outside the gene matches. The CDR3 is made up of 15 amino acids. CDR1 is MDHEN, CDR2 SYDVKM, per germline. CDR3 coding DNA: TGTGCCAGCAGTCAACAGGGGTGGAAGAACTATGGCTACACCTTC. It encodes CASSQQGWKNYGYTF.

The V gene is TRBV27, the J gene TRBJ2-2; D is unclear. The CDR3 extends over 12 amino acids. Trimming cost V 5 bases and J 2 bases, with 3 bases left between them. CDR1 MNHEY and CDR2 SMNVEV come from the germline V gene (reference sequence). The CDR3 region has the DNA TGTGCCAGCAGTAGCAACACCGGGGAGCTGTTTTTT. This translates into CASSSNTGELFF.

V usage is TRBV7-9 and J usage is TRBJ1-5; D not resolved. The CDR3 is 13 amino acids. In germline, CDR1 is SEHNR, CDR2 FQNEAQ (reference sequence). Deletions cut 1 base from V and 6 bases from J, with 7 bases between. CDR3 residues: CASSLELSQPQHF. The CDR3 DNA reads TGTGCCAGCAGCTTAGAGCTTAGTCAGCCCCAGCATTTT.

The CDR3 nucleotides are TGTGCCAGCAGCCCTAGGCATAACAGGAGAAACTATGGCTACACCTTC. Protein product: CASSPRHNRRNYGYTF. The chain is built from TRBV2 and TRBJ1-2; TRBD1 is a possible D gene (5 bases). The ends were cut back, 6 bases at V and 2 bases at J, with 19 bases in the middle. The CDR3 loop spans 16 amino acids. Germline CDR1 reads SNHLY; CDR2 reads FYNNEI.

The chain combines TRBV9 with TRBJ2-2, with 13 bases aligning to TRBD2. Germline values: CDR1 SGDLS, CDR2 YYNGEE. The CDR3 spans 16 residues. J lost 7 bases, V lost 4 bases, and 7 bases had no gene match. This CDR3 is CASSTTLAGGVGELFF. In nucleotides, the CDR3 is TGTGCCAGCAGCACAACACTAGCGGGAGGGGTCGGGGAGCTGTTTTTT.

This clone occurred once. V usage is TRBV30 and J usage is TRBJ1-5; D perhaps matches TRBD1 (5 bases). V gave up 3 bases and J gave up 6 bases, with 12 bases separating them. The CDR3 sequence is 13 residues long. Germline CDR1 GTSNPN, CDR2 SVGIG (reference sequence). CDR3 sequence: CAWSWGMGQPQHF. In DNA, the CDR3 is TGTGCCTGGAGCTGGGGGATGGGTCAGCCCCAGCATTTT.

This clone was detected only a few times. The rearrangement uses TRBV30 and TRBJ2-3; D not certain. V gave up 0 bases and J gave up 4 bases, with 5 bases separating them. This CDR3 is 12 amino acids long. Germline V gives CDR1 GTSNPN, CDR2 SVGIG (reference sequence). The CDR3 DNA sequence: TGTGCCTGGAGTGTACTTGCAGATACGCAGTATTTT. It encodes CAWSVLADTQYF.

A single count supports this clone. The gene calls are TRBV7-9 and TRBJ1-4, with D uncertain. V was trimmed by 1 base and J by 7 bases, leaving 7 bases between them. CDR1 is SEHNR, CDR2 FQNEAQ, per germline (reference sequence). The CDR3 length is 13 residues. The CDR3: CASSLEVGEKLFF. Written as DNA, the CDR3 is TGTGCCAGCAGCTTAGAGGTCGGTGAAAAACTGTTTTTT.

This clone occurred once. The chain couples TRBV28 to TRBJ2-7; the D gene is possibly TRBD1 (6 bases). The CDR3 is 13 residues long. Germline CDR1 and CDR2: MDHEN and SYDVKM. The ends were cut back, 6 bases at V and 4 bases at J, with 13 bases in the middle. CDR3: CASRIQGRYEQYF. In nucleotides, the CDR3 is TGTGCCAGCAGAATTCAGGGGCGATACGAGCAGTACTTC. Full variable domain (remainder filled in from reference TRBV28 and TRBJ2-7): DVKVTQSSRYLVKRTGEKVFLECVQDMDHENMFWYRQDPGLGLRLIYFSYDVKMKEKGDIPEGYSVSREKKERFSLILESASTNQTSMYLCASRIQGRYEQYFGPGTRLTVT.

This clone was picked up one time. The chain couples TRBV7-6 to TRBJ1-3; TRBD1 might be the D (6 bases). In germline, CDR1 is SGHVS, CDR2 FNYEAQ. This CDR3 has 15 residues. Deletions cut 3 bases from V and 0 bases from J, with 9 bases between. The CDR3 region has the DNA TGTGCCAGCAGCTTGCAGGGGCCCTCTGGAAACACCATATATTTT. This encodes CASSLQGPSGNTIYF.

The chain is built from TRBV6-4 and TRBJ2-7, with 8 bases identical to TRBD1. Germline CDR1 reads MRHNA; CDR2 reads SNTAGT. The CDR3 runs 15 residues. V shed 2 bases and J 6 bases; nucleotides not matched to a gene: 9. CDR3 DNA: TGTGCCAGCAGTGACCCCGGACAGGGTGTAAGCGAGCAGTACTTC. Translated, it gives CASSDPGQGVSEQYF.

The chain employs TRBV6-5 and TRBJ2-7; D is unclear. The CDR3 has 12 amino acids. Germline V gene data show CDR1 as MNHEY and CDR2 as SVGAGI. The V end lost 5 bases, the J end lost 3 bases, and 8 bases lay between the germline ends. The CDR3 here is CASSRTFYEQYF. CDR3 DNA sequence: TGTGCCAGCAGTCGGACCTTCTACGAGCAGTACTTC.

The chain uses TRBV30 and TRBJ1-1; TRBD1 matches at 10 bases. J was trimmed by 3 bases and V by 2 bases; bases with no gene match: 3. The CDR3 is 14 residues long. Germline-derived CDR1 and CDR2 are GTSNPN and SVGIG (reference sequence). The CDR3 coding sequence is TGTGCCTGGAGTCGGGACAGGGGACACACTGAAGCTTTCTTT. Translating gives CAWSRDRGHTEAFF.

The rearrangement links TRBV5-6 to TRBJ1-2; TRBD1 agrees at 7 bases. The CDR3 extends over 13 amino acids. In germline, CDR1 is SGHDT, CDR2 YYEEEE. The V gene end was trimmed by 2 bases and the J gene end by 7 bases; junction bases not matched to a gene: 5. For the CDR3, the DNA is TGTGCCAGCAGCTTTACAGGGGTTGGTGGCTACACCTTC. Translated: CASSFTGVGGYTF.